This TCR beta chain appears in the sequencing data of a study of CD8 T cells in ankylosing spondylitis. Study-level findings and limits: Roughly eight highly homologous variants made up a TCR beta motif that seemed to typify ankylosing spondylitis blood. Reportedly, matched ankylosing spondylitis synovial fluid was significantly enriched for disease-linked clones.

The CDR3 sequence is 13 residues long. CDR1 is MDHEN, CDR2 SYDVKM, per germline. V was clipped by 5 bases and J by 3 bases, with 11 bases between them. TCRdb fed the 5' RACE reads into MiXCR, producing one record per CDR3 protein. This sample has some 130,000 distinct CDR3 sequences, with 12% to 15% found just once. This clonotype was detected ten times or more. Antigen specificity is unknown. The chain carries TRBV28 and TRBJ2-7, with D perhaps given as TRBD1 or TRBD2 (5 bases each). The sequenced sample consisted of blood, either unsorted or a sorted T cell fraction (not recorded which). The sequence was obtained from a female donor with ankylosing spondylitis or in good health (not recorded which). The CDR3 sequence: CASSKGPVYEQYF. For the CDR3, the DNA is TGTGCCAGCAGTAAGGGACCTGTCTACGAGCAGTACTTC.